Listed below are T cell receptor beta chains from one sample, sequenced in a study of cytomegalovirus exposure and HLA in healthy donors. Method: immunoSEQ multiplex PCR; TCRdb's copy keeps in-frame clones and lacks some. This sample's table has around 150,000 clones. Sample: PBMCs. The receptors were sampled from a man aged 25-45 years in good health and CMV-seronegative. Both conserved end residues are part of each CDR3. D genes are given only for firm matches.

TRBJ2-5 TRBV28 TRBD2 CASRDPGLAGVETQYF TGTGCCAGCAGAGATCCGGGACTAGCGGGAGTTGAGACCCAGTACTTC
TRBJ1-5 TRBV28 NA CASSPLQGESQPQHF TGTGCCAGCAGTCCCCTACAGGGAGAGAGCCAGCCCCAGCATTTT
TRBJ1-1 TRBV10-2 NA CASSESWQDTEAFF TGCGCCAGCAGTGAGTCTTGGCAGGACACTGAAGCTTTCTTT
TRBJ1-1 TRBV6-6 NA CASSRVVAAEAFF TGTGCCAGCAGTCGGGTTGTGGCGGCTGAAGCTTTCTTT
TRBJ2-5 TRBV7-6 TRBD2 CASSLGLAGQGEQYF TGTGCCAGCAGCTTAGGACTAGCGGGCCAAGGGGAGCAGTACTTC
TRBJ1-5 TRBV15 NA CATSRDTGSYSNQPQHF TGTGCCACCAGCAGAGATACAGGGAGCTATAGCAATCAGCCCCAGCATTTT
TRBJ1-4 TRBV27 NA CASRGGPFNEKLFF TGTGCCAGCAGGGGAGGGCCCTTTAATGAAAAACTGTTTTTT
TRBJ1-2 TRBV18 NA CASSPRNRNYGYTF TGTGCCAGCTCACCACGTAACAGGAACTATGGCTACACCTTC
TRBJ2-1 TRBV4-1 TRBD2 CASSQTPSGRGGEQFF TGCGCCAGCAGCCAAACTCCTAGCGGGAGGGGGGGTGAGCAGTTCTTC
TRBJ1-4 TRBV28 NA CASMGQGGRKLFF TGTGCCAGCATGGGGCAGGGTGGCCGGAAACTGTTTTTT
TRBJ2-2 TRBV5-4 TRBD2 CATRGGTRSTGELFF TGTGCCACCCGAGGGGGGACTAGGTCCACCGGGGAGCTGTTTTTT
TRBJ1-4 TRBV7-7 NA CASSRLGDEKLFF TGTGCCAGCTCCAGGTTAGGCGATGAAAAACTGTTTTTT
TRBJ1-1 TRBV7-3 TRBD1 CASSLTPGGHTEAFF TGTGCCAGCAGCTTAACGCCAGGGGGTCACACTGAAGCTTTCTTT
TRBJ1-4 TRBV7-9 NA CASSFWAENEKLFF TGTGCCAGCAGCTTTTGGGCAGAAAATGAAAAACTGTTTTTT
TRBJ2-7 TRBV5-4 NA CASRSGEGDFYEQYF TGTGCCAGCAGGTCAGGGGAAGGGGATTTCTACGAGCAGTACTTC
TRBJ2-7 TRBV28 TRBD2 CASSSRTSGRYEQYF TGTGCCAGCAGTTCCCGGACTAGCGGCCGATACGAGCAGTACTTC
TRBJ2-7 TRBV27 TRBD1 CASSPHRGQGSYEQYF TGTGCCAGCAGTCCCCATCGGGGACAGGGGTCCTACGAGCAGTACTTC
TRBJ1-1 TRBV7-9 TRBD1 CASSPPLSMGAGGFF TGTGCCAGCAGCCCCCCCCTAAGTATGGGGGCAGGGGGTTTCTTT
TRBJ1-1 TRBV19 NA CASSMAVNTEAFF TGTGCCAGTAGTATGGCGGTTAACACTGAAGCTTTCTTT
TRBJ1-5 TRBV5-8 NA CASSLLSNQPQHF TGTGCCAGCAGCTTACTGAGCAATCAGCCCCAGCATTTT
TRBJ2-5 TRBV28 NA CASRATGAGRGTQYF TGTGCCAGCAGGGCAACAGGGGCCGGGCGGGGGACCCAGTACTTC
TRBJ1-1 TRBV19 NA CASSILTGRANTEAFF TGTGCCAGTAGTATCTTAACAGGTAGGGCGAACACTGAAGCTTTCTTT
TRBJ1-1 TRBV4-1 NA CASSQLNRVTEAFF TGCGCCAGCAGCCAACTCAACAGGGTCACTGAAGCTTTCTTT
TRBJ2-3 TRBV28 TRBD1 CASGGGQGADTQYF TGTGCCAGCGGTGGAGGACAGGGAGCAGATACGCAGTATTTT
TRBJ2-7 TRBV7-8 NA CASSLARERNEQYF TGTGCCAGCAGCTTAGCCCGGGAGAGAAACGAGCAGTACTTC
TRBJ1-5 TRBV27 NA CASTRGGSNQPQHF TGTGCCAGCACCAGAGGGGGTAGCAATCAGCCCCAGCATTTT
TRBJ1-2 TRBV7-9 TRBD1 CASGQVPGSANYGYTF TGTGCCAGCGGACAGGTCCCGGGCTCAGCGAACTATGGCTACACCTTC
TRBJ2-7 TRBV6-5 NA CASSYSSRGNDYEQYF TGTGCCAGCAGTTACTCGAGCAGGGGCAATGACTACGAGCAGTACTTC
TRBJ2-7 TRBV2 TRBD2 CASSERARTSGRSSYEQYF TGTGCCAGCAGTGAAAGGGCCCGGACTAGCGGGAGGAGCTCCTACGAGCAGTACTTC
TRBJ1-5 TRBV19 NA CASSTLQGYNQPQHF TGTGCCAGTAGTACTCTCCAGGGATATAATCAGCCCCAGCATTTT
TRBJ2-1 TRBV4-1 NA CASSQDDWVRYNEQFF TGCGCCAGCAGCCAAGATGACTGGGTCCGGTACAATGAGCAGTTCTTC
TRBJ2-7 TRBV19 NA CASSQLSTASSYEQYF TGTGCCAGTAGTCAACTATCGACAGCCAGCTCCTACGAGCAGTACTTC
TRBJ2-5 TRBV27 TRBD1 CASVFPLSGGRRETQYF TGTGCCAGCGTTTTCCCTTTATCAGGGGGCCGTAGGGAGACCCAGTACTTC
TRBJ1-1 TRBV6-1 NA CASSAGHRAEAFF TGTGCCAGCAGCGCAGGGCATCGGGCTGAAGCTTTCTTT
TRBJ1-2 TRBV5-6 NA CASSWDKIYGYTF TGTGCCAGCAGCTGGGACAAGATCTATGGCTACACCTTC
TRBJ2-3 TRBV7-6 NA CASSPKSRFETDTQYF TGTGCCAGCAGCCCAAAATCCCGCTTTGAGACAGATACGCAGTATTTT
TRBJ2-1 TRBV7-7 TRBD2 CASSLELAGGLSSYNEQFF TGTGCCAGCAGCTTAGAACTAGCGGGAGGGCTGAGCTCCTACAATGAGCAGTTCTTC
TRBJ1-1 TRBV27 NA CASSLLRGARTEAFF TGTGCCAGCAGTTTACTACGGGGGGCCAGGACTGAAGCTTTCTTT
TRBJ2-3 TRBV5-4 TRBD2 CASSLASGRAYGTDTQYF TGTGCCAGCAGCTTGGCCAGCGGGAGGGCCTACGGGACAGATACGCAGTATTTT
TRBJ2-7 TRBV6-5 TRBD1 CASSYGTGYYEQYF TGTGCCAGCAGTTATGGGACAGGGTACTACGAGCAGTACTTC
TRBJ2-7 TRBV28 TRBD1 CASSIMTGYSYEQYF TGTGCCAGCAGCATTATGACAGGGTACTCCTACGAGCAGTACTTC
TRBJ1-3 TRBV27 NA CASTAGTGPGNTIYF TGTGCCAGCACCGCCGGAACAGGACCGGGAAACACCATATATTTT
TRBJ2-7 TRBV7-9 NA CASSSTDSYYEQYF TGTGCCAGCAGCTCTACCGACAGTTACTACGAGCAGTACTTC
TRBJ1-1 TRBV5-1 TRBD1 CASSLPDRDAMNTEAFF TGCGCCAGCAGCTTGCCGGACAGGGACGCTATGAACACTGAAGCTTTCTTT
TRBJ1-6 TRBV6-5 TRBD1 CASSYDRANSPLHF TGTGCCAGCAGCTATGACAGGGCGAATTCACCCCTCCACTTT
TRBJ1-2 TRBV27 TRBD1 CASSQHGQGGDGYTF TGTGCCAGCAGCCAACATGGACAGGGGGGTGATGGCTACACCTTC